This T cell receptor beta chain was identified in a study of control samples from healthy donors and cancer patients. The length of the CDR3 is 11 residues. In germline, CDR1 is SGHRS, CDR2 YFSETQ. V gave up 3 bases and J gave up 6 bases, with 7 bases separating them. Produced via immunoSEQ multiplex PCR; TCRdb's table is partial and in-frame only. The sample lists around 150,000 clones; around nine tenths were seen once. The chain joins TRBV5-1 to TRBJ2-7; D call uncertain. The sequenced sample was blood. This clonotype was obtained from a man aged 25 to 40 in good health. The CDR3 DNA is TGCGCCAGCAGCTCCAGTTTCGAGCAGTACTTC. Its protein is CASSSSFEQYF.